The 32 T cell receptor beta chains reported below all come from one sample, sequenced in a study of CD8+ T cells in alopecia areata. Regarding treatment: oral pan-JAK inhibitor, 5-10 mg twice daily. It was cDNA, reverse transcribed from extracted RNA, that served as the sequencing template. Method: immunoSEQ multiplex PCR; TCRdb's copy keeps in-frame clones and lacks some. Of over 120,000 clones in the sample, around 50% are singletons; the top ten hold roughly 15%. The input for sequencing was CD8+ T cells sorted from blood, taken at week 4, from a patient treated with tofacitinib. The receptors come from a human donor with alopecia areata.

This clone was counted between two and nine times. The CDR3 region has the DNA TGTGCCAGCAGCTTAGGCCTAGCTGGGGGCACTGAAGCTTTCTTT. Its translation: CASSLGLAGGTEAFF. The genes are TRBV13 and TRBJ1-1, with D maybe TRBD1 (5 bases). The CDR3 sequence is 15 residues long. Germline lookup yields CDR1 PRHDT and CDR2 FYEKMQ (reference sequence). Trimming removed 0 bases from V and 4 bases from J, with 12 bases in between.

This clone was detected only a few times. The chain carries TRBV7-9 and TRBJ2-7; no firm D call. Trimming pared 1 base from V and 2 bases from J, leaving 6 bases between. Germline V lookup: CDR1 SEHNR, CDR2 FQNEAQ (reference sequence). The CDR3 totals 13 residues. The CDR3 DNA reads as TGTGCCAGCAGCTTAGGGACCACCTACGAGCAGTACTTC. Residues: CASSLGTTYEQYF. Filled out from reference TRBV7-9 and TRBJ2-7, the complete variable domain reads DTGVSQNPRHKITKRGQNVTFRCDPISEHNRLYWYRQTLGQGPEFLTYFQNEAQLEKSRLLSDRFSAERPKGSFSTLEIQRTEQGDSAMYLCASSLGTTYEQYFGPGTRLTVT.

The chain couples TRBV5-6 to TRBJ2-2; D unresolved. Germline CDR1 and CDR2: SGHDT and YYEEEE. The CDR3 runs 11 residues. Trimming left V 2 bases short and J 8 bases short, with 4 bases between. The CDR3 loop is CASSLLGELFF. Written as DNA, the CDR3 is TGTGCCAGCAGCTTATTGGGGGAGCTGTTTTTT.

The rearrangement links TRBV30 to TRBJ2-3; 7 nucleotides match TRBD2. Losses at the gene ends were 2 bases for V and 5 bases for J; bases not matched to a gene: 10. The CDR3 runs to 15 residues. Germline CDR1 and CDR2: GTSNPN and SVGIG (reference sequence). The CDR3 reads CAWSLIPAGRDTQYF. CDR3 sequence (DNA): TGTGCCTGGAGTCTGATCCCAGCGGGGAGAGATACGCAGTATTTT.

The chain has TRBV19 and TRBJ1-6, with 7 bases aligning to TRBD1. There are 13 residues in the CDR3. Per the germline V gene, CDR1 is LNHDA and CDR2 is SQIVND (reference sequence). The V segment lost 3 bases and the J segment 9 bases; nucleotides outside the gene matches: 2. CDR3 in DNA: TGTGCCAGTAGTATGGGACAGAGTTCACCCCTCCACTTT. Protein product: CASSMGQSSPLHF.

This clone was found many times. The rearrangement uses TRBV19 and TRBJ1-2; perhaps TRBD1 as D (5 bases). There are 15 residues in the CDR3. Germline V gene lookup returns CDR1 LNHDA and CDR2 SQIVND (reference sequence). With 4 bases removed from V and 4 bases from J, the gap between germline ends came to 16 bases. The CDR3 nucleotides are TGTGCCAGTAGTACGAAGGACATAGCCGTCTATGGCTACACCTTC. Its protein product is CASSTKDIAVYGYTF.

V is TRBV19 and J is TRBJ2-4; D remains ambiguous. Trimming left V 8 bases short and J 0 bases short, with 20 bases between. CDR3 length: 17 amino acids. The germline V gene encodes CDR1 LNHDA and CDR2 SQIVND (reference sequence). The CDR3 DNA sequence: TGTGCCAGTCCCCCCGGCTCCCCGAGAGAAGCCAAAAACATTCAGTACTTC. It yields the protein CASPPGSPREAKNIQYF.

This sequence joins TRBV27 and TRBJ1-5; D gene uncertain. Looked up from germline, CDR1 is MNHEY and CDR2 is SMNVEV (reference sequence). The V end lost 2 bases, the J end lost 5 bases, and 13 bases lay between the germline ends. CDR3 length: 15 residues. In nucleotides, the CDR3 is TGTGCCAGCAGTTTAATAGGAAGAGGGTATCAGCCCCAGCATTTT. This translates into CASSLIGRGYQPQHF.

This chain uses TRBV29-1 with TRBJ2-1, with TRBD2 matching 12 bases. Germline CDR1 is SQVTM and CDR2 is ANQGSEA. V was clipped by 6 bases and J by 9 bases; unmatched bases: 12. The CDR3 is 15 amino acids. DNA for the CDR3: TGCAGCGTACTTGCTAGCGGGGGGGCCGATGGTGAGCAGTTCTTC. Amino acids: CSVLASGGADGEQFF.

This clone was seen more than once but under ten times. The genes are TRBV14 and TRBJ2-1, with TRBD1 as a possible D gene (5 bases). The germline CDR1 and CDR2 sequences are SGHDN and FVKESK. V was cut by 0 bases and J by 2 bases, with 11 bases left in between. The CDR3 length is 16 residues. CDR3 nucleotides: TGTGCCAGCAGCCAAGAACGAAGGGGTCCCTACAATGAGCAGTTCTTC. Translated, it gives CASSQERRGPYNEQFF.

The chain employs TRBV30 and TRBJ1-2; D not certain. The germline V gene encodes CDR1 GTSNPN and CDR2 SVGIG (reference sequence). The CDR3 length is 14 residues. The germline V and J ends were trimmed by 0 bases and 2 bases, with 10 bases remaining between them. CDR3 loop: CAWSVGGGNYGYTF. Written as DNA, the CDR3 is TGTGCCTGGAGTGTAGGTGGCGGGAACTATGGCTACACCTTC. The complete variable domain, with remaining parts taken from reference TRBV30 and TRBJ1-2, reads SQTIHQWPATLVQPVGSPLSLECTVEGTSNPNLYWYRQAAGRGLQLLFYSVGIGQISSEVPQNLSASRPQDRQFILSSKKLLLSDSGFYLCAWSVGGGNYGYTFGSGTRLTVV.

This clone was counted a few times. With a far larger clone one base away, a read error is the likely cause. This chain joins TRBV27 and TRBJ2-7; the D gene could be TRBD1 or TRBD2 (5 bases each). The V end was cut by 2 bases, the J end by 7 bases, with 27 bases between. The germline gives CDR1 MNHEY, CDR2 SMNVEV (reference sequence). This CDR3 contains 18 residues. CDR3 DNA: TGTGCCAGCAGTTTAGGGTTCGGGGCTTCGAGCTCCTACAATGAGCAGTACTTC. The encoded protein is CASSLGFGASSSYNEQYF.

The chain joins TRBV6-6 to TRBJ2-5; D tentatively reads TRBD1 or TRBD2 (5 bases each). The CDR3 is made up of 14 amino acids. Germline V lookup: CDR1 MNHNY, CDR2 SVGAGI (reference sequence). V was cut by 4 bases and J by 3 bases, with 12 bases left in between. DNA of the CDR3: TGTGCCAGCAGTTCCAAGAGGGGCAAAGAGACCCAGTACTTC. It translates to CASSSKRGKETQYF.

The gene calls are TRBV10-3 and TRBJ2-1; the D gene is possibly TRBD1 (6 bases). Germline CDR1 is ENHRY and CDR2 is SYGVKD. V lost 3 bases, J lost 8 bases, and 17 bases lay in between. The CDR3 spans 15 residues. CDR3 residues: CAISDPGHDLYEQFF. CDR3 DNA: TGTGCCATCAGTGATCCGGGACACGATTTATATGAGCAGTTCTTC.

This sequence joins TRBV27 and TRBJ2-7, with D uncertain. Trimming left V 5 bases short and J 0 bases short, with 11 bases between. CDR3 size: 14 residues. Germline V CDR1 and CDR2: MNHEY, SMNVEV (reference sequence). The CDR3 sequence is CASSGTADSYEQYF. For the CDR3, the DNA is TGTGCCAGCAGTGGTACCGCTGACTCCTACGAGCAGTACTTC.

The gene calls are TRBV29-1 and TRBJ2-3, with TRBD1 as a possible D gene (5 bases). The germline V gene has CDR1 SQVTM and CDR2 ANQGSEA. V was pared by 4 bases and J by 0 bases, with 8 bases between. CDR3 size: 13 residues. Written as DNA, the CDR3 is TGCAGCGTTGCTGGGGCTAGCACAGATACGCAGTATTTT. The encoded protein is CSVAGASTDTQYF.

The genes are TRBV7-9 and TRBJ1-5; unclear D gene. The CDR3 extends over 15 amino acids. The ends were cut back, 1 base at V and 2 bases at J, with 9 bases in the middle. Germline CDR1 reads SEHNR; CDR2 reads FQNEAQ (reference sequence). The CDR3 loop reads CASSLEGMGNQPQHF. The DNA for the CDR3 is TGTGCCAGCAGCTTAGAGGGCATGGGCAATCAGCCCCAGCATTTT. The entire variable domain, with the rest obtained from reference TRBV7-9 and TRBJ1-5, is as follows: DTGVSQNPRHKITKRGQNVTFRCDPISEHNRLYWYRQTLGQGPEFLTYFQNEAQLEKSRLLSDRFSAERPKGSFSTLEIQRTEQGDSAMYLCASSLEGMGNQPQHFGDGTRLSIL.

The CDR3 reads CASTGERETQYF. DNA for the CDR3: TGTGCCTCTACAGGGGAACGGGAGACCCAGTACTTC. This rearrangement joins TRBV30 to TRBJ2-5; 7 bases align to TRBD1. Looked up from germline, CDR1 is GTSNPN and CDR2 is SVGIG (reference sequence). The ends lost 7 bases at V and 5 bases at J; junction bases unmatched: 7. The CDR3 is made up of 12 amino acids.

The V call is TRBV10-1, the J call TRBJ1-6; no reliable D call. V was shortened by 3 bases and J by 7 bases, with 4 bases between the two germline ends. The CDR3 extends over 12 amino acids. Per germline, CDR1 WNHNN and CDR2 SYGVQD (reference sequence). For the CDR3, the DNA is TGCGCCAGCAGTGATGGAAATTCACCCCTCCACTTT. Translated, it gives CASSDGNSPLHF.

The chain is built from TRBV2 and TRBJ1-1; 11 bases fit TRBD1. Trimming removed 4 bases from V and 5 bases from J; junction bases left unmatched: 0. Germline values: CDR1 SNHLY, CDR2 FYNNEI. The CDR3 runs to 13 residues. This chain's CDR3 is CASSGDRGTEAFF. The CDR3 nucleotides are TGTGCCAGCAGTGGGGACAGGGGGACTGAAGCTTTCTTT. Variable domain in full (rest from reference TRBV2 and TRBJ1-1): EPEVTQTPSHQVTQMGQEVILRCVPISNHLYFYWYRQILGQKVEFLVSFYNNEISEKSEIFDDQFSVERPDGSNFTLKIRSTKLEDSAMYFCASSGDRGTEAFFGQGTRLTVV.

This sequence joins TRBV5-6 and TRBJ1-1, with no clear D. Trimming shortened V by 0 bases and J by 0 bases, and 9 bases separated the two germline ends. Looked up from germline, CDR1 is SGHDT and CDR2 is YYEEEE. CDR3 length equals 15 residues. The CDR3, as DNA: TGTGCCAGCAGCTTGGTGGGCACCTTGAACACTGAAGCTTTCTTT. Protein: CASSLVGTLNTEAFF.

The chain is built from TRBV7-6 and TRBJ1-6; D ambiguous. The CDR3 runs 15 residues. Germline V gene data show CDR1 as SGHVS and CDR2 as FNYEAQ. The V gene lost 5 bases and the J gene lost 12 bases, with 20 bases spanning the gap. Here the CDR3 reads CASSRWVGRAEPLHF. In DNA form, the CDR3 reads TGTGCCAGCAGCCGGTGGGTAGGTCGGGCGGAACCCCTCCACTTT.

The genes are TRBV29-1 and TRBJ2-6, with unresolved D. The V and J ends lost 4 bases and 0 bases respectively, with 7 bases between them. The V gene's germline CDR1 is SQVTM and CDR2 ANQGSEA. The CDR3 length is 14 residues. The CDR3: CSVVWDSGANVLTF. DNA for the CDR3: TGCAGCGTTGTTTGGGACTCTGGGGCCAACGTCCTGACTTTC.

This clone was seen a few times. The CDR3 DNA is TGTGCCAGCAGCCAGCCGGGGTCCTACAATGAGCAGTTCTTC. Protein product: CASSQPGSYNEQFF. The chain joins TRBV14 to TRBJ2-1; possibly TRBD2 for D (5 bases). The CDR3 extends over 14 amino acids. Between the trimmed V and J ends, which lost 3 bases and 1 base, there was a span of 7 bases. Per the germline V gene, CDR1 is SGHDN and CDR2 is FVKESK. The full variable domain, rest sourced from reference TRBV14 and TRBJ2-1, is EAGVTQFPSHSVIEKGQTVTLRCDPISGHDNLYWYRRVMGKEIKFLLHFVKESKQDESGMPNNRFLAERTGGTYSTLKVQPAELEDSGVYFCASSQPGSYNEQFFGPGTRLTVL.

The genes are TRBV4-3 and TRBJ2-1; D is uncertain. CDR1 LGHNA and CDR2 YSLEER come from the germline V gene. V was trimmed by 0 bases and J by 4 bases, leaving 7 bases between them. The CDR3 extends over 14 amino acids. The CDR3 DNA reads as TGCGCCAGCAGCCAAGACCAGGAATACAATGAGCAGTTCTTC. This encodes CASSQDQEYNEQFF.

This clone was counted a few times. The V gene is TRBV2, the J gene TRBJ2-7, with 7 bases identical to TRBD1. The CDR3 runs 13 residues. The V and J ends lost 10 bases and 0 bases, in that order; junction bases with no gene match: 6. CDR1 SNHLY and CDR2 FYNNEI come from the germline V gene. CDR3 sequence (DNA): TGTGCCATTTACAGGGACAGCTCCTACGAGCAGTACTTC. The encoded protein is CAIYRDSSYEQYF.

The chain has TRBV30 and TRBJ2-1; 9 nucleotides match TRBD2. The CDR3 is 15 residues long. V shed 0 bases and J 4 bases; nucleotides not matched to a gene: 4. CDR1 and CDR2 (germline): GTSNPN, SVGIG (reference sequence). The CDR3 bases are TGTGCCTGGAGTGTATTGCTAGCGGGGTACAATGAGCAGTTCTTC. Its translation is CAWSVLLAGYNEQFF.

The genes are TRBV5-6 and TRBJ2-2; no clear D gene. The germline V and J ends were trimmed by 3 bases and 2 bases, with 8 bases remaining between them. The germline V gene has CDR1 SGHDT and CDR2 YYEEEE. The CDR3 has 14 amino acids. CDR3 in amino acids: CASSYLSNTGELFF. In nucleotides, the CDR3 is TGTGCCAGCAGCTACCTCAGTAACACCGGGGAGCTGTTTTTT.

The chain combines TRBV27 with TRBJ2-5, with D tentatively TRBD2 (5 bases). In germline, CDR1 is MNHEY, CDR2 SMNVEV (reference sequence). The CDR3 contains 14 residues. Trimming cost V 3 bases and J 0 bases, with 8 bases left between them. As DNA, the CDR3 is TGTGCCAGCAGTTTGATCGGGGACCAAGAGACCCAGTACTTC. Its protein product is CASSLIGDQETQYF.

The rearrangement joins TRBV5-1 to TRBJ2-1; D remains ambiguous. This CDR3 has 13 residues. The V gene lost 2 bases and the J gene lost 3 bases, with 6 bases spanning the gap. Per the germline V gene, CDR1 is SGHRS and CDR2 is YFSETQ. Here the CDR3 DNA reads TGCGCCAGCAGCTTTAAGGACTACAATGAGCAGTTCTTC. It yields the protein CASSFKDYNEQFF.

V and J are TRBV9 and TRBJ1-1; 9 positions match TRBD1. This CDR3 has 16 amino acids. V trimming: 0 bases; J trimming: 3 bases; junction bases outside the gene matches: 6. Per the germline V gene, CDR1 is SGDLS and CDR2 is YYNGEE. The CDR3 nucleotides are TGTGCCAGCAGCGTAGCTAAGCGGACAGGGGACACTGAAGCTTTCTTT. It translates to CASSVAKRTGDTEAFF.

This clone was observed a few times. J is TRBJ2-4 and V is TRBV20-1, with D perhaps given as TRBD1 or TRBD2 (5 bases each). Germline V gives CDR1 DFQATT, CDR2 SNEGSKA (reference sequence). This CDR3 contains 11 residues. V was clipped by 6 bases and J by 7 bases, with 10 bases between them. CDR3 nucleotide sequence: TGCAGTGCCACCTGGGGGAACATTCAGTACTTC. Its translation is CSATWGNIQYF.